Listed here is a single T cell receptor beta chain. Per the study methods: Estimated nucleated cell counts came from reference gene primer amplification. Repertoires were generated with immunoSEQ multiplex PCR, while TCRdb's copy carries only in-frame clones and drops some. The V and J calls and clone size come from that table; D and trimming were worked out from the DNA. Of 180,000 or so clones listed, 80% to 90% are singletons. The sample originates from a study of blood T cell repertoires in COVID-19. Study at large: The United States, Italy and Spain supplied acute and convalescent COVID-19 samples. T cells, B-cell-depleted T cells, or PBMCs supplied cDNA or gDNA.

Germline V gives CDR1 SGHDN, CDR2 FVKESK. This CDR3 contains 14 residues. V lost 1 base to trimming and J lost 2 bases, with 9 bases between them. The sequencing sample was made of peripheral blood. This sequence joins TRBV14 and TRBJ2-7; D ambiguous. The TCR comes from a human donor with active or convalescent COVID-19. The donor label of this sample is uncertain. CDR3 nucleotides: TGTGCCAGCAGCCAAGGCGTCGTGACCTACGAGCAGTACTTC. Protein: CASSQGVVTYEQYF.